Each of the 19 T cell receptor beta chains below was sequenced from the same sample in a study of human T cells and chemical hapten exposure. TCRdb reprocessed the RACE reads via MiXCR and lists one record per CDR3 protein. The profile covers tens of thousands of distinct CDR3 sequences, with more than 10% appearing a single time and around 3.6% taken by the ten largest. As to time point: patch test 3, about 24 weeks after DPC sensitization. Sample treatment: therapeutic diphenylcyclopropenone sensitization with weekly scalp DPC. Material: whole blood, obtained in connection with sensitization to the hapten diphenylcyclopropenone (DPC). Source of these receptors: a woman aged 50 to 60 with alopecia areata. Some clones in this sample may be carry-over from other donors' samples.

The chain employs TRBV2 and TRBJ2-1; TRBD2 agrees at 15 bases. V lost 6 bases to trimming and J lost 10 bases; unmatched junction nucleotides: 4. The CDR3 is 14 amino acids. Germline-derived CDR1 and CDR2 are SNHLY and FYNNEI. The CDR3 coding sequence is TGTGCCAGCAGCAGGACTAGCGGGAGGGGGGAGCAGTTCTTC. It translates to CASSRTSGRGEQFF.

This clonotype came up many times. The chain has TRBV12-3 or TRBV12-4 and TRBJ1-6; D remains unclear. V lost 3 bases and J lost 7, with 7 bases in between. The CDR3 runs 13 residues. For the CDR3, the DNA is TGTGCCAGCAGTTTTCTCGGAAATTCACCCCTCCACTTT. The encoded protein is CASSFLGNSPLHF.

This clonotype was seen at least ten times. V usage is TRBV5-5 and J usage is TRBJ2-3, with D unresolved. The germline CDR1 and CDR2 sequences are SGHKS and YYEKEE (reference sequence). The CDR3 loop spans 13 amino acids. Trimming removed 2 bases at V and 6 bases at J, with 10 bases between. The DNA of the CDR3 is TGTGCCAGCAGCTTCGAGTCGAAGGATACGCAGTATTTT. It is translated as CASSFESKDTQYF.

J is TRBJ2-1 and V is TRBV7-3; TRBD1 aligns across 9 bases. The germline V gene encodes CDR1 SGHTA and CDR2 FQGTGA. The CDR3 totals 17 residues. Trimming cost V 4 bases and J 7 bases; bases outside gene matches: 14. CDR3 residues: CASSSGGPGQGINEQFF. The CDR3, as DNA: TGTGCCAGCAGCTCCGGAGGGCCGGGACAGGGAATTAATGAGCAGTTCTTC. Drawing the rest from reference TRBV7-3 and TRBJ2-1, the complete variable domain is GAGVSQTPSNKVTEKGKYVELRCDPISGHTALYWYRQSLGQGPEFLIYFQGTGAADDSGLPNDRFFAVRPEGSVSTLKIQRTERGDSAVYLCASSSGGPGQGINEQFFGPGTRLTVL.

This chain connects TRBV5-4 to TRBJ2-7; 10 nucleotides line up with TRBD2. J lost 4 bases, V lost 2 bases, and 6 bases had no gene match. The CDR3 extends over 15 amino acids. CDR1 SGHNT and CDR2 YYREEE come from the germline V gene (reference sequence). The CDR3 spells CASSFPGLAPYEQYF. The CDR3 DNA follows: TGTGCCAGCAGCTTTCCGGGACTAGCGCCATACGAGCAGTACTTC.

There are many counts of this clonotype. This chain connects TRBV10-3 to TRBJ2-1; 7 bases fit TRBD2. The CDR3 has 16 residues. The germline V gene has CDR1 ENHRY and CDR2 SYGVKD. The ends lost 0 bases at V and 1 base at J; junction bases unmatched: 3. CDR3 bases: TGTGCCATCAGTGAGTCCCAAGCGGGATCCTACAATGAGCAGTTCTTC. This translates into CAISESQAGSYNEQFF.

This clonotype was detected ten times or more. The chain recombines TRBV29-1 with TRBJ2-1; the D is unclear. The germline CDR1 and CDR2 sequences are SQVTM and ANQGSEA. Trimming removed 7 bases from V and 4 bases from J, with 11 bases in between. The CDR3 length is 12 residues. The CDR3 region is CSARLQYNEQFF. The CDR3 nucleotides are TGCAGCGCCCGTTTACAGTACAATGAGCAGTTCTTC.

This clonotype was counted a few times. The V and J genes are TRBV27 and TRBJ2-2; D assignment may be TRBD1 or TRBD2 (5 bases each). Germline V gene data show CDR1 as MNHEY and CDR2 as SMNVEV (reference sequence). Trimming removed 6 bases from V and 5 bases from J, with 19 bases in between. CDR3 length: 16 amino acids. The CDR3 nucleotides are TGTGCCAGCAGGACTTCAGGGACCCAGAGGACCGGGGAGCTGTTTTTT. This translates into CASRTSGTQRTGELFF.

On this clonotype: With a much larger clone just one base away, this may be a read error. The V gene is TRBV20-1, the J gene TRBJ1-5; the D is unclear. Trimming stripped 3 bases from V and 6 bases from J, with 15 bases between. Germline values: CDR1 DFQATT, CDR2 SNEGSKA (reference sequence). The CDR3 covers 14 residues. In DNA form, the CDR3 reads TGCAGTGCTAGTTGGCAGCAACCCATTCAGCCCCAGCATTTT. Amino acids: CSASWQQPIQPQHF.

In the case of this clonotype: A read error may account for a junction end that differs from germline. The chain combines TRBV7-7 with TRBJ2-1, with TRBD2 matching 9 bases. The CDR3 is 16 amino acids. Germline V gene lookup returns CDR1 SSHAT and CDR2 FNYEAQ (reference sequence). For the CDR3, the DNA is TGTGCTAGCAGCTTAGGGGCCGCGGGAGGGCCGGATGAGCAGTTCTTC. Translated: CASSLGAAGGPDEQFF. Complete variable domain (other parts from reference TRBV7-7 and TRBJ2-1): GAGVSQSPRYKVTKRGQDVTLRCDPISSHATLYWYQQALGQGPEFLTYFNYEAQPDKSGLPSDRFSAERPEGSISTLTIQRTEQRDSAMYRCASSLGAAGGPDEQFFGPGTRLTVL.

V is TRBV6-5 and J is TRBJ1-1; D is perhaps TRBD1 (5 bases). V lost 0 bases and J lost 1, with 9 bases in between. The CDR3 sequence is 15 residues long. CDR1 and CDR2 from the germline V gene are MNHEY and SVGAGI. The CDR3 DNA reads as TGTGCCAGCAGTTACTCGAGGGGACGGAACACTGAAGCTTTCTTT. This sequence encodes CASSYSRGRNTEAFF.

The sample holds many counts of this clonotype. This CDR3 is CASSLWAGGTNEKLFF. In nucleotides, the CDR3 is TGTGCCAGCAGCTTGTGGGCAGGGGGGACTAATGAAAAACTGTTTTTT. This chain uses TRBV7-9 with TRBJ1-4, with TRBD1 matching 7 bases. Germline V CDR1 and CDR2: SEHNR, FQNEAQ (reference sequence). Germline trimming cut 3 bases from V and 2 bases from J; bases unmatched to any gene: 6. The CDR3 consists of 16 residues.

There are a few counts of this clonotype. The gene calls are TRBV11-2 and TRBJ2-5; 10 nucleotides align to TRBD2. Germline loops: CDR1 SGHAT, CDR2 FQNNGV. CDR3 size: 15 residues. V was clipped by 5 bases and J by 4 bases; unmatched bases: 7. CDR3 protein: CASSIAGGELETQYF. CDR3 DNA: TGTGCCAGCAGCATAGCGGGAGGCGAATTAGAGACCCAGTACTTC. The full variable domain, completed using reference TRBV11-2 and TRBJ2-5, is EAGVAQSPRYKIIEKRQSVAFWCNPISGHATLYWYQQILGQGPKLLIQFQNNGVVDDSQLPKDRFSAERLKGVDSTLKIQPAKLEDSAVYLCASSIAGGELETQYFGPGTRLLVL.

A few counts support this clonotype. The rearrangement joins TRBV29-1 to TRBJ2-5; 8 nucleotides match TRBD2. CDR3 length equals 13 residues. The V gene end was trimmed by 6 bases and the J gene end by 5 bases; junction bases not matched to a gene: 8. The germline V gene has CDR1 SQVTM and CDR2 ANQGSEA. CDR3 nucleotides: TGCAGCGTGGCTGGGACTAGTTCGGAGACCCAGTACTTC. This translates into CSVAGTSSETQYF.

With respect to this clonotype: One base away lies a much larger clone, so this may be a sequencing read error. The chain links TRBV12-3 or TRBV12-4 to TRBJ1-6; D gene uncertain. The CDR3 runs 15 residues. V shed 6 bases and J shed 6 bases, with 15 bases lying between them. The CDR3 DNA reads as TGTGCCAGCAGAGCCCAGGAGGCCGGTAATTCACCCCTCCACTTT. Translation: CASRAQEAGNSPLHF.

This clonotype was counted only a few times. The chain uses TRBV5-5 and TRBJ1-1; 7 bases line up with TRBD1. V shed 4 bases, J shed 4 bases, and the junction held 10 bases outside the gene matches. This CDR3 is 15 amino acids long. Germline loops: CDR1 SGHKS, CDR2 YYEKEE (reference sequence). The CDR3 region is CASSPGTGVGTEAFF. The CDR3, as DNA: TGTGCCAGCAGCCCCGGAACAGGGGTCGGCACTGAAGCTTTCTTT. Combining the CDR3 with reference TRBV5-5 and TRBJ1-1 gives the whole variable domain DAGVTQSPTHLIKTRGQQVTLRCSPISGHKSVSWYQQVLGQGPQFIFQYYEKEERGRGNFPDRFSARQFPNYSSELNVNALLLGDSALYLCASSPGTGVGTEAFFGQGTRLTVV.

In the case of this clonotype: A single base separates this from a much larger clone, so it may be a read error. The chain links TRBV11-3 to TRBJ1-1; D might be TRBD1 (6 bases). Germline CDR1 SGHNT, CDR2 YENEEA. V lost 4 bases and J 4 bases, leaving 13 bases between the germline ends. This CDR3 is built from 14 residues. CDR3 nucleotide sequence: TGTGCCAGCAGCTCGGGACACTTAACCACTGAAGCTTTCTTT. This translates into CASSSGHLTTEAFF.

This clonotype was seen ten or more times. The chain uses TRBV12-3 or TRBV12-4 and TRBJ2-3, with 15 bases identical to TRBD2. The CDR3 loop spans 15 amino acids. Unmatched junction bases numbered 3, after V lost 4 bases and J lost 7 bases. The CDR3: CASSSGTSGRHTQYF. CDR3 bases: TGTGCCAGCAGTTCCGGGACTAGCGGGAGGCATACGCAGTATTTT.

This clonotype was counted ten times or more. The CDR3 reads CASGLPRGTESRTDTQYF. For the CDR3, the DNA is TGTGCTAGTGGTTTGCCTCGGGGGACCGAGAGCCGCACAGATACGCAGTATTTT. The chain recombines TRBV12-5 with TRBJ2-3; perhaps TRBD2 as D (6 bases). Germline lookup yields CDR1 LGHNT and CDR2 FRNRAP. V dropped 2 bases and J dropped 1 base, with 19 bases sitting between them. This CDR3 has 18 residues.